This T cell receptor (beta chain) was documented in a study of graft-versus-host responses after intestinal transplantation. Study details: The study gave all recipients anti-thymocyte globulin induction, then tacrolimus and steroids for 2 to 3 years.

Details on this clone: The target antigen is unknown.

This CDR3 is built from 15 residues. V lost 1 base and J 0 bases, leaving 9 bases between the germline ends. Germline V lookup: CDR1 LNHNV, CDR2 YYDKDF (reference sequence). Profiling relied on immunoSEQ multiplex PCR, and the TCRdb table lists in-frame clones only, not all of them. Counted here are some 96,000 clones, around 90% occurring once; the ten biggest clones make up more than 15%. Study findings and constraints: The marrow of recipients harbored GvH clones, and ileum or blood showed some of them first. Among circulating GvH clones, peak levels were associated with early post-transplant declines in HvG clones. In patients with graft-donor T cell macrochimerism, allograft graft-versus-host to host-versus-graft clonal ratios were high.

The sample was PBMCs, taken about 460 days after intestinal transplant. This TCR derives from a human patient who received an intestinal transplant, so some T cells may come from the graft donor. The chain links TRBV15 to TRBJ2-5; no definite D call. CDR3 in amino acids: CATSRAAGNQETQYF. The CDR3 coding sequence is TGTGCCACCAGCAGAGCGGCAGGCAACCAAGAGACCCAGTACTTC. The whole variable domain, filled in from reference TRBV15 and TRBJ2-5, reads DAMVIQNPRYQVTQFGKPVTLSCSQTLNHNVMYWYQQKSSQAPKLLFHYYDKDFNNEADTPDNFQSRRPNTSFCFLDIRSPGLGDTAMYLCATSRAAGNQETQYFGPGTRLLVL.